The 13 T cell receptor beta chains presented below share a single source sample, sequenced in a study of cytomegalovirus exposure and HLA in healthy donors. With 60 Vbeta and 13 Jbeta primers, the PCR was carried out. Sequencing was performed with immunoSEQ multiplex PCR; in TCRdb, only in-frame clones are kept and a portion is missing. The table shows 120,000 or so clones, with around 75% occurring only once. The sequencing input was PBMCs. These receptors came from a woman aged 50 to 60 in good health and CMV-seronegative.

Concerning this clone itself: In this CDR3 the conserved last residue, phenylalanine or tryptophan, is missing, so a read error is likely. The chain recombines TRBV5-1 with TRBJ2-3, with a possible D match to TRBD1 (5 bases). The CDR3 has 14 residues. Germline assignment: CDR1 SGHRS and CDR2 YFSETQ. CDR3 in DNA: TGCGCCAGCAGCCCTGGACAAACCACAGATGCGCAGTATCTT. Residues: CASSPGQTTDAQYL.

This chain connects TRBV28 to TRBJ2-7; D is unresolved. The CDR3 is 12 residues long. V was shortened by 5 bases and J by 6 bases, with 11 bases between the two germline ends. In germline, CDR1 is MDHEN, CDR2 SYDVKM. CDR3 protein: CASSTQVPEQYF. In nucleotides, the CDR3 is TGTGCCAGCAGTACCCAGGTCCCCGAGCAGTACTTC.

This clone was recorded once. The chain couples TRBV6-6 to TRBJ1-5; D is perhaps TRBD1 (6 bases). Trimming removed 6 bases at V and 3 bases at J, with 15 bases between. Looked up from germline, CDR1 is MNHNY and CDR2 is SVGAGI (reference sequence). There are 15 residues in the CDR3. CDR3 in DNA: TGTGCCAGCAGGGAACAGGGTGGGATCAATCAGCCCCAGCATTTT. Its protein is CASREQGGINQPQHF.

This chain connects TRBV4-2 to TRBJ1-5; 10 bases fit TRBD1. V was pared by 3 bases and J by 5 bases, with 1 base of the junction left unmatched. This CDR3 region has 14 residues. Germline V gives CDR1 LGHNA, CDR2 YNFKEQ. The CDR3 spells CASSHGTGDQPQHF. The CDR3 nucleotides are TGTGCCAGCAGCCACGGGACAGGGGATCAGCCCCAGCATTTT.

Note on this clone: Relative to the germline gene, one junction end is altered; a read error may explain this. Written as DNA, the CDR3 is TGTTCCAGCAGCTTAGACGAGGGAACCACTGAAGCTTTCTTT. Translation gives CSSSLDEGTTEAFF. The rearrangement links TRBV7-9 to TRBJ1-1; D ambiguous. This CDR3 has 14 amino acids. Germline lookup yields CDR1 SEHNR and CDR2 FQNEAQ (reference sequence).

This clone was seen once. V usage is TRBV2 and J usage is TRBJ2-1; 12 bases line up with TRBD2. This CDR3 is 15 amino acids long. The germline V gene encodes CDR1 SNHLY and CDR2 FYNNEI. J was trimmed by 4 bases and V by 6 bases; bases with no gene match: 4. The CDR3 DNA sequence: TGTGCCAGCAGCAATCTAGCGGGAGGGTACAATGAGCAGTTCTTC. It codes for CASSNLAGGYNEQFF. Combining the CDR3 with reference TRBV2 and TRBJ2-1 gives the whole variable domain EPEVTQTPSHQVTQMGQEVILRCVPISNHLYFYWYRQILGQKVEFLVSFYNNEISEKSEIFDDQFSVERPDGSNFTLKIRSTKLEDSAMYFCASSNLAGGYNEQFFGPGTRLTVL.

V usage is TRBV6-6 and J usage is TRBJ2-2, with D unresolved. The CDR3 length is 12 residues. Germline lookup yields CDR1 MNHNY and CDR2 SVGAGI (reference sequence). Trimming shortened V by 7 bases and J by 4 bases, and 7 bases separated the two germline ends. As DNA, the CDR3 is TGTGCCAGCAAACGGAGCACCGGGGAGCTGTTTTTT. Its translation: CASKRSTGELFF.

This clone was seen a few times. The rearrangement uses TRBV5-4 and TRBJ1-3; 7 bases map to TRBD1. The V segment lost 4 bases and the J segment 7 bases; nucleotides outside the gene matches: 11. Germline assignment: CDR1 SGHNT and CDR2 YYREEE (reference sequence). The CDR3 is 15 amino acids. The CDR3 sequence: CASSADRDRGNTIYF. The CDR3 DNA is TGTGCCAGCAGCGCTGACAGGGATAGGGGGAACACCATATATTTT.

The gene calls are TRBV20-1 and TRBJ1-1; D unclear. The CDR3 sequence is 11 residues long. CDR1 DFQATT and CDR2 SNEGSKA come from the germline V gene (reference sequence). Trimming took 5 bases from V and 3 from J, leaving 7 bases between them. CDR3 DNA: TGCAGTGCTCCGAGGGACACTGAAGCTTTCTTT. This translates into CSAPRDTEAFF.

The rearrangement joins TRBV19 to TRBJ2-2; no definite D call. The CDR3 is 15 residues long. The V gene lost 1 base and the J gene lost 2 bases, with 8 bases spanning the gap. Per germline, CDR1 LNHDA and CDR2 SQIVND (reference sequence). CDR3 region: CASSIGAGNTGELFF. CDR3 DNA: TGTGCCAGTAGTATAGGCGCAGGCAACACCGGGGAGCTGTTTTTT.

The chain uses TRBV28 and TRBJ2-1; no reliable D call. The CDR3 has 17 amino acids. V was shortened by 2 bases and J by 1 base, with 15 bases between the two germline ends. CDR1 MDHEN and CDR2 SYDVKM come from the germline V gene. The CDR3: CASSLISRSWSYNEQFF. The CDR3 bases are TGTGCCAGCAGTTTAATATCTAGATCCTGGTCCTACAATGAGCAGTTCTTC.

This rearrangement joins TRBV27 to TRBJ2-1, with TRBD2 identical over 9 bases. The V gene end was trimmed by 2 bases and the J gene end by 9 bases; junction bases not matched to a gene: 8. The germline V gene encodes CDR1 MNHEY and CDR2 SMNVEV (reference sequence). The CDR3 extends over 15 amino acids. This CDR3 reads CASSLRPSGAGEQFF. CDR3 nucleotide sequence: TGTGCCAGCAGTTTACGTCCTAGCGGGGCGGGTGAGCAGTTCTTC.

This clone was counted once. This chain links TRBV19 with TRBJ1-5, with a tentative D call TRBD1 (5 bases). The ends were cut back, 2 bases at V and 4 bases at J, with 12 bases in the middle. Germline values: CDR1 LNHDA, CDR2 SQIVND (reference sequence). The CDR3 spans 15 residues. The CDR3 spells CASSISRTLNQPQHF. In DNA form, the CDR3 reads TGTGCCAGTAGTATATCAAGGACACTAAATCAGCCCCAGCATTTT.